The next 20 T cell receptor beta chains were all read from a single sample in a study of blood T cell repertoires in COVID-19. TCRdb keeps only in-frame clones here, not all; method: immunoSEQ multiplex PCR. The profile covers 180,000 or so clones, with 88% appearing a single time and 4% to 5% taken by the ten largest. Sequences were obtained from peripheral blood. All receptors derive from a woman aged 25-40 years with acute or convalescent COVID-19.

The DNA of the CDR3 is TGTGCCATCAGTGAACCCGAAGCGGGAGGTGGGCACAATGAGCAGTTCTTC. Translating it yields CAISEPEAGGGHNEQFF. The chain links TRBV10-3 to TRBJ2-1, with TRBD2 matching 9 bases. Unmatched junction bases numbered 11, after V lost 3 bases and J lost 5 bases. The germline gives CDR1 ENHRY, CDR2 SYGVKD. The CDR3 totals 17 residues.

The chain combines TRBV19 with TRBJ1-1, with 10 bases that match TRBD1. The CDR3 totals 11 residues. Per germline, CDR1 LNHDA and CDR2 SQIVND (reference sequence). V trimming: 8 bases; J trimming: 12 bases; junction bases outside the gene matches: 6. The CDR3 loop is CASGDRGLSFF. Written as DNA, the CDR3 is TGTGCCAGTGGGGACAGGGGTTTGTCTTTCTTT.

The chain combines TRBV4-2 with TRBJ1-4; unclear D gene. From germline, CDR1 is LGHNA and CDR2 YNFKEQ. V was trimmed by 4 bases and J by 0 bases, leaving 9 bases between them. CDR3 length equals 15 residues. The CDR3 coding sequence is TGTGCCAGCAGCCGAGCACCGACAACTAATGAAAAACTGTTTTTT. Translation gives CASSRAPTTNEKLFF.

The chain carries TRBV24-1 and TRBJ2-5; TRBD2 aligns across 10 bases. Germline V CDR1 and CDR2: KGHDR, SFDVKD. Trimming took 4 bases from V and 5 from J; bases not matched to a gene: 9. This CDR3 is 16 amino acids long. The CDR3: CATSEVSSGRGETQYF. In DNA, the CDR3 is TGTGCCACCAGTGAGGTTTCGAGCGGGAGGGGGGAGACCCAGTACTTC.

This chain links TRBV7-9 with TRBJ2-2; D is perhaps TRBD2 (6 bases). Trimming cost V 7 bases and J 8 bases, with 11 bases left between them. This CDR3 has 12 residues. Germline V lookup: CDR1 SEHNR, CDR2 FQNEAQ (reference sequence). The DNA of the CDR3 is TGTGCCAGCACCCGAGGAGGGGGGGAGCTGTTTTTT. Its protein is CASTRGGGELFF. The entire variable domain, with the rest obtained from reference TRBV7-9 and TRBJ2-2, is as follows: DTGVSQNPRHKITKRGQNVTFRCDPISEHNRLYWYRQTLGQGPEFLTYFQNEAQLEKSRLLSDRFSAERPKGSFSTLEIQRTEQGDSAMYLCASTRGGGELFFGEGSRLTVL.

The rearrangement links TRBV29-1 to TRBJ2-1, with 7 bases lining up with TRBD1. The CDR3 runs to 13 residues. Germline CDR1 is SQVTM and CDR2 is ANQGSEA. V shed 5 bases, J shed 2 bases, and the junction held 3 bases outside the gene matches. The CDR3 here is CSVSDRAYNEQFF. Written as DNA, the CDR3 is TGCAGCGTTAGCGACAGGGCCTACAATGAGCAGTTCTTC.

The rearrangement links TRBV9 to TRBJ2-1; D is undetermined. Per the germline V gene, CDR1 is SGDLS and CDR2 is YYNGEE. The CDR3 is 16 amino acids. V shed 0 bases and J shed 0 bases, with 10 bases lying between them. CDR3 loop: CASSVGHSSSYNEQFF. The CDR3 nucleotides are TGTGCCAGCAGCGTAGGACACTCGAGCTCCTACAATGAGCAGTTCTTC.

This rearrangement joins TRBV24-1 to TRBJ2-3, with 8 positions matching TRBD2. V shed 3 bases, J shed 3 bases, and the junction held 7 bases outside the gene matches. The CDR3 has 16 amino acids. Germline values: CDR1 KGHDR, CDR2 SFDVKD. The CDR3 coding sequence is TGTGCCACCAGTGATCCCCGAGCGGGAGTGACAGATACGCAGTATTTT. This encodes CATSDPRAGVTDTQYF.

The sample holds a few counts of this clone. The gene calls are TRBV24-1 and TRBJ1-5; D is unclear. Per germline, CDR1 KGHDR and CDR2 SFDVKD. The CDR3 length is 16 residues. The V end lost 4 bases, the J end lost 2 bases, and 14 bases lay between the germline ends. CDR3 sequence: CATSEPRGSGNQPQHF. The CDR3 DNA reads as TGTGCCACCAGTGAGCCCCGTGGGAGCGGCAATCAGCCCCAGCATTTT.

The chain is built from TRBV19 and TRBJ2-1; the match to TRBD2 covers 13 bases. J gave up 7 bases and V 4 bases, and 7 bases lay outside the gene matches. CDR3 length: 16 amino acids. CDR1 LNHDA and CDR2 SQIVND come from the germline V gene (reference sequence). CDR3 in DNA: TGTGCCAGTAGTAAACTAGCGGGAGGGTTTCGGAATGAGCAGTTCTTC. Protein: CASSKLAGGFRNEQFF.

V and J are TRBV12-3 or TRBV12-4 and TRBJ2-3, with TRBD2 identical over 10 bases. Trimming cost V 4 bases and J 11 bases; bases outside gene matches: 3. The CDR3 is 12 residues long. For the CDR3, the DNA is TGTGCCAGCAGTTCCCTAGCGGGAGTGCAGTATTTT. This sequence encodes CASSSLAGVQYF.

The J gene is TRBJ2-2, the V gene TRBV10-3; TRBD1 is a possible D gene (6 bases). The CDR3 is 14 residues long. Trimming left V 10 bases short and J 0 bases short, with 12 bases between. In germline, CDR1 is ENHRY, CDR2 SYGVKD. CDR3 sequence (DNA): TGTGCCACCTCTAAGGGGGCGAACACCGGGGAGCTGTTTTTT. This translates into CATSKGANTGELFF.

J is TRBJ1-4 and V is TRBV6-5; D is ambiguous. Germline V CDR1 and CDR2: MNHEY, SVGAGI. The CDR3 runs to 15 residues. The ends were cut back, 6 bases at V and 3 bases at J, with 14 bases in the middle. CDR3 DNA: TGTGCCAGCAGCAAACAGACCCTTCCTAATGAAAAACTGTTTTTT. It specifies CASSKQTLPNEKLFF.

The V gene is TRBV20-1, the J gene TRBJ1-5; D unclear. This CDR3 has 11 amino acids. V gave up 0 bases and J gave up 9 bases, with 6 bases separating them. Germline CDR1 is DFQATT and CDR2 is SNEGSKA (reference sequence). This chain's CDR3 is CSARDAGPQHF. The CDR3 nucleotides read TGCAGTGCTAGAGATGCGGGGCCCCAGCATTTT.

The rearrangement joins TRBV4-2 to TRBJ1-2; possible D gene TRBD1, 6 bases. The CDR3 length is 14 residues. Germline V gives CDR1 LGHNA, CDR2 YNFKEQ. Trimming cost V 4 bases and J 1 base, with 10 bases left between them. CDR3 DNA: TGTGCCAGCAGCCTTACAGGGTTTAACTATGGCTACACCTTC. Its protein is CASSLTGFNYGYTF.

The chain uses TRBV2 and TRBJ2-4; 10 positions agree with TRBD2. This CDR3 has 17 residues. In germline, CDR1 is SNHLY, CDR2 FYNNEI. With 7 bases clipped from V and 7 bases from J, the junction kept 16 bases outside the gene matches. The CDR3 spells CASIWNPLAGVTNIQYF. The DNA of the CDR3 is TGTGCCAGCATTTGGAACCCCCTAGCGGGGGTGACGAACATTCAGTACTTC.

This chain connects TRBV2 to TRBJ2-1; weak D call: TRBD2 (6 bases). Germline loops: CDR1 SNHLY, CDR2 FYNNEI. Deletions cut 1 base from V and 6 bases from J, with 13 bases between. The CDR3 is 15 amino acids. The CDR3 nucleotides read TGTGCCAGCAGTGAAGGCGGGACTTCGGCCAATGAGCAGTTCTTC. It specifies CASSEGGTSANEQFF.

The chain uses TRBV6-1 and TRBJ2-5, with D possibly being TRBD1 (6 bases). Germline V gives CDR1 MNHNS, CDR2 SASEGT. V lost 3 bases to trimming and J lost 5 bases, with 13 bases between them. The CDR3 totals 14 residues. DNA of the CDR3: TGTGCCAGCAGTGAGAACAGGGTCGGGGAGACCCAGTACTTC. Its protein product is CASSENRVGETQYF.

This chain uses TRBV27 with TRBJ2-2; D is ambiguous. Germline CDR1 is MNHEY and CDR2 is SMNVEV (reference sequence). The CDR3 sequence is 13 residues long. V lost 4 bases and J 8 bases, leaving 11 bases between the germline ends. This chain's CDR3 is CASSSVFPGELFF. The CDR3 coding sequence is TGTGCCAGCAGTTCTGTCTTCCCTGGGGAGCTGTTTTTT.

This clone appeared once. This rearrangement joins TRBV10-3 to TRBJ2-5; TRBD1 agrees at 9 bases. With V trimmed by 6 bases and J by 4 bases, 6 bases remained unmatched. Germline lookup yields CDR1 ENHRY and CDR2 SYGVKD. This CDR3 spans 14 amino acids. As DNA, the CDR3 is TGTGCCATCAGAACAGGGGGCTCGGGAGAGACCCAGTACTTC. Amino acids: CAIRTGGSGETQYF.